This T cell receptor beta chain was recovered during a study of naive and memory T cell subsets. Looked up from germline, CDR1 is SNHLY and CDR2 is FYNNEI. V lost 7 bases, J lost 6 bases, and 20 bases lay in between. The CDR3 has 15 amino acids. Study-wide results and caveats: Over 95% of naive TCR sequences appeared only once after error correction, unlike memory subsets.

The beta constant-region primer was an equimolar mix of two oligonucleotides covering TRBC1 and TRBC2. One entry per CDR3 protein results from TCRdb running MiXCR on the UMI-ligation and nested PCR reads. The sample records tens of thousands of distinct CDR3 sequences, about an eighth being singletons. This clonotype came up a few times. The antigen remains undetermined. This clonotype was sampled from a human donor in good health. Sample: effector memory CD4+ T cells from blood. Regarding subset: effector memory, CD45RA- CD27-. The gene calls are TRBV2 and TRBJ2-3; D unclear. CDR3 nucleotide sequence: TGTGCCAGCAAGGGCTCTCCAGTCCGGTTGGATACGCAGTATTTT. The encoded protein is CASKGSPVRLDTQYF.